These T cell receptor beta chains were read from a single sample in a study of blood T cell repertoires in COVID-19. TCRdb keeps only in-frame clones here, not all; method: immunoSEQ multiplex PCR. There are about 81,000 clones in the sample; about nine tenths occur only once, and roughly 2% lies in the top ten. Sequenced sample: peripheral blood. The receptor set was obtained from a woman aged 45-60 years in a cohort sampled during active COVID-19. Each CDR3 is given with its conserved first and last residue. Fields, in order: J gene, V gene, clone size, D gene, CDR3 DNA, CDR3 protein. A D gene is named only where the DNA matches it firmly. Rows give clone size only sometimes, using once, few, many, or a class for an expanded clone.

j_call: TRBJ2-3; v_call: TRBV2; clone_size: NA; d_call: NA; cdr3_nt: TGTGCCAGCAGTCTGGACAGGGGCGGGGGGGATACGCAGTATTTT; cdr3_aa: CASSLDRGGGDTQYF
j_call: TRBJ1-4; v_call: TRBV28; clone_size: NA; d_call: NA; cdr3_nt: TGTGCCAGCAGTTTAGCCCGGAGGAAACTGTTTTTT; cdr3_aa: CASSLARRKLFF
j_call: TRBJ2-7; v_call: TRBV6-1; clone_size: once; d_call: NA; cdr3_nt: TGTGCCAGCAGTGAAGCGAGGGGGTGGAGCGAGCAGTACTTC; cdr3_aa: CASSEARGWSEQYF
j_call: TRBJ1-1; v_call: TRBV6-1; clone_size: NA; d_call: NA; cdr3_nt: TGTGCCAGCAGTGAATCCGGGGAGCCAAGCACTGAAGCTTTCTTT; cdr3_aa: CASSESGEPSTEAFF
j_call: TRBJ1-1; v_call: TRBV12-5; clone_size: NA; d_call: NA; cdr3_nt: TGTGCTAGTGGCTCCCGGGGGGGGACGACTGAAGCTTTCTTT; cdr3_aa: CASGSRGGTTEAFF
j_call: TRBJ2-1; v_call: TRBV24-1; clone_size: NA; d_call: TRBD2; cdr3_nt: TGTGCCACCAGAGGCCCTAGCGGGAGCAGGTGGTACAATGAGCAGTTCTTC; cdr3_aa: CATRGPSGSRWYNEQFF
j_call: TRBJ2-1; v_call: TRBV7-3; clone_size: NA; d_call: TRBD2; cdr3_nt: TGTGCCAGCAGCTTAAGCGGGAGTTACAATGAGCAGTTCTTC; cdr3_aa: CASSLSGSYNEQFF
j_call: TRBJ2-5; v_call: TRBV29-1; clone_size: NA; d_call: TRBD1; cdr3_nt: TGCAGCATTCTCGGGGACAGGGGAGAGACCCAGTACTTC; cdr3_aa: CSILGDRGETQYF
j_call: TRBJ2-1; v_call: TRBV10-3; clone_size: NA; d_call: NA; cdr3_nt: TGTGCCACCACTCAGGGAGGTGGTAGCGATGAGCAGTTCTTC; cdr3_aa: CATTQGGGSDEQFF
j_call: TRBJ2-1; v_call: TRBV7-3; clone_size: NA; d_call: TRBD2; cdr3_nt: TGTGCCAGCAGCTTAAACCCGGGACTAGAAAACAATGAGCAGTTCTTC; cdr3_aa: CASSLNPGLENNEQFF
j_call: TRBJ2-7; v_call: TRBV12-3/TRBV12-4; clone_size: NA; d_call: NA; cdr3_nt: TGTGCCAGCAGTTTGGGCAGCCCGGGGGAGCAGTACTTC; cdr3_aa: CASSLGSPGEQYF
j_call: TRBJ1-1; v_call: TRBV5-6; clone_size: NA; d_call: NA; cdr3_nt: TGTGCCAGCAGCTTGGCGGCGGCTTTTGCCACTGAAGCTTTCTTT; cdr3_aa: CASSLAAAFATEAFF
j_call: TRBJ1-1; v_call: TRBV28; clone_size: NA; d_call: NA; cdr3_nt: TGTGCCAGCAGTCGCGTCCGGGACATTCACACTGAAGCTTTCTTT; cdr3_aa: CASSRVRDIHTEAFF
j_call: TRBJ2-4; v_call: TRBV7-3; clone_size: NA; d_call: NA; cdr3_nt: TGTGCCAGCAGCTTCCCCAACGGAGGGTCCCAATTAGCCAAAAACATTCAGTACTTC; cdr3_aa: CASSFPNGGSQLAKNIQYF
j_call: TRBJ2-2; v_call: TRBV7-9; clone_size: NA; d_call: NA; cdr3_nt: TGTGCCAGCAGCTTGCCGCAGGGTTTGAACACCGGGGAGCTGTTTTTT; cdr3_aa: CASSLPQGLNTGELFF
j_call: TRBJ2-1; v_call: TRBV11-3; clone_size: NA; d_call: TRBD2; cdr3_nt: TGTGCCAGCAGCTCAAGGCTAGCGGTTAACAATGAGCAGTTCTTC; cdr3_aa: CASSSRLAVNNEQFF
j_call: TRBJ2-7; v_call: TRBV10-2; clone_size: NA; d_call: NA; cdr3_nt: TGCGCCAGCAGTGAGCCGCACGGGGGCTCCTACGAGCAGTACTTC; cdr3_aa: CASSEPHGGSYEQYF
j_call: TRBJ1-4; v_call: TRBV6-5; clone_size: NA; d_call: NA; cdr3_nt: TGTGCCAGCAACTCAGGAGGGACGGCGAGTGAAAAACTGTTTTTT; cdr3_aa: CASNSGGTASEKLFF
j_call: TRBJ1-6; v_call: TRBV4-2; clone_size: NA; d_call: NA; cdr3_nt: TGTGCCAGCAGCCAAGAGAGAACCACAGTAAATTCACCCCTCCACTTT; cdr3_aa: CASSQERTTVNSPLHF
j_call: TRBJ2-3; v_call: TRBV30; clone_size: NA; d_call: NA; cdr3_nt: TGTGCCTGGAGGTTGAAGGGGAAGACAGATACGCAGTATTTT; cdr3_aa: CAWRLKGKTDTQYF
j_call: TRBJ2-3; v_call: TRBV11-3; clone_size: NA; d_call: NA; cdr3_nt: TGTGCCAGCAGCTCCCCCGGGACTCGTACAGATACGCAGTATTTT; cdr3_aa: CASSSPGTRTDTQYF
j_call: TRBJ2-5; v_call: TRBV7-9; clone_size: NA; d_call: TRBD2; cdr3_nt: TGTGCCAGCAGCCCGAGGACTAGCGGGGGCCCGACCCAGTACTTC; cdr3_aa: CASSPRTSGGPTQYF
j_call: TRBJ1-2; v_call: TRBV11-2; clone_size: NA; d_call: NA; cdr3_nt: TGTGCCAGCAGCTTAGGCCAGGGCGCGCAGGGCTACACCTTC; cdr3_aa: CASSLGQGAQGYTF
j_call: TRBJ1-4; v_call: TRBV30; clone_size: NA; d_call: TRBD1; cdr3_nt: TGTGCCTGGAGTGGGGACAGGGGTGGGTCCTTTCAAAAACTGTTTTTT; cdr3_aa: CAWSGDRGGSFQKLFF
j_call: TRBJ2-3; v_call: TRBV10-1; clone_size: NA; d_call: NA; cdr3_nt: TGCGCCAGCAGCGATAGACAGAACACAGATACGCAGTATTTT; cdr3_aa: CASSDRQNTDTQYF
j_call: TRBJ1-5; v_call: TRBV2; clone_size: NA; d_call: NA; cdr3_nt: TGTGCCAGCAGCGATGGGACTTCCAATCAGCCCCAGCATTTT; cdr3_aa: CASSDGTSNQPQHF
j_call: TRBJ1-1; v_call: TRBV5-6; clone_size: NA; d_call: NA; cdr3_nt: TGTGCCAGCAGCTTTGCAGGGCGCGGCACTGAAGCTTTCTTT; cdr3_aa: CASSFAGRGTEAFF
j_call: TRBJ2-2; v_call: TRBV10-3; clone_size: NA; d_call: TRBD1; cdr3_nt: TGTGCCATCAGTGTAGGGCAGGGGGCAAACACCGGGGAGCTGTTTTTT; cdr3_aa: CAISVGQGANTGELFF
j_call: TRBJ1-4; v_call: TRBV6-5; clone_size: NA; d_call: TRBD1; cdr3_nt: TGTGCCAGCAGTTACGGGACAGGGGTTAATGAAAAACTGTTTTTT; cdr3_aa: CASSYGTGVNEKLFF
j_call: TRBJ2-7; v_call: TRBV4-2; clone_size: once; d_call: NA; cdr3_nt: TGTGCCAGCAGCCAAGAGCAGGGATCGGCGTCCTACGAGCAGTACTTC; cdr3_aa: CASSQEQGSASYEQYF
j_call: TRBJ2-2; v_call: TRBV28; clone_size: NA; d_call: NA; cdr3_nt: TGTGCCAGCAGCTCCGGGGAGCTGTTTTTT; cdr3_aa: CASSSGELFF
j_call: TRBJ2-7; v_call: TRBV28; clone_size: NA; d_call: NA; cdr3_nt: TGTGCCAGCAGCCCGATCGATAGATCCTACGAGCAGTACTTC; cdr3_aa: CASSPIDRSYEQYF
j_call: TRBJ1-4; v_call: TRBV6-5; clone_size: NA; d_call: NA; cdr3_nt: TGTGCCAGCAGGCATCATATCACACCTAATGAAAAACTGTTTTTT; cdr3_aa: CASRHHITPNEKLFF
j_call: TRBJ2-7; v_call: TRBV3-1/TRBV3-2; clone_size: NA; d_call: TRBD1; cdr3_nt: TGTGCCAGCAGCCACTCCGGGACAGGGAGCTACGAGCAGTACTTC; cdr3_aa: CASSHSGTGSYEQYF
j_call: TRBJ1-5; v_call: TRBV18; clone_size: NA; d_call: TRBD1; cdr3_nt: TGTGCCAGCTCACCACCAGGAACAGGGGGCGTTGGTCAGCCCCAGCATTTT; cdr3_aa: CASSPPGTGGVGQPQHF
j_call: TRBJ1-5; v_call: TRBV28; clone_size: few; d_call: NA; cdr3_nt: TGTGCCAGCAGTTTGGGAGGATTGAGCAATCAGCCCCAGCATTTT; cdr3_aa: CASSLGGLSNQPQHF
j_call: TRBJ2-7; v_call: TRBV5-1; clone_size: NA; d_call: TRBD2; cdr3_nt: TGCGCCAGCAGCTTTACTAGCGGGAGGGCCCTAGAGCAGTACTTC; cdr3_aa: CASSFTSGRALEQYF
j_call: TRBJ2-1; v_call: TRBV18; clone_size: NA; d_call: TRBD2; cdr3_nt: TGTGCCAGCTCACGATTACCTCTTGCGGGAGCGGGATCCGGCAGCTCCTACAATGAGCAGTTCTTC; cdr3_aa: CASSRLPLAGAGSGSSYNEQFF
j_call: TRBJ2-7; v_call: TRBV27; clone_size: NA; d_call: NA; cdr3_nt: TGTGCCAGCAGTTTATTTTCTAGCTCGATCAACGAGCAGTACTTC; cdr3_aa: CASSLFSSSINEQYF
j_call: TRBJ2-5; v_call: TRBV3-1/TRBV3-2; clone_size: once; d_call: TRBD2; cdr3_nt: TGTGCCAGCAGCTCCACAATGCGGGGGGGGCGCCCTTTTCGGTACTTC; cdr3_aa: CASSSTMRGGRPFRYF
j_call: TRBJ1-3; v_call: TRBV7-9; clone_size: NA; d_call: NA; cdr3_nt: TGTGCCAGCAGCTCCAGGTGGGCCGCGGGAAACACCATATATTTT; cdr3_aa: CASSSRWAAGNTIYF
j_call: TRBJ1-1; v_call: TRBV12-2; clone_size: NA; d_call: NA; cdr3_nt: TGTGCAAGTCGCTTATTCAGGAACACTGAAGCTTTCTTT; cdr3_aa: CASRLFRNTEAFF
j_call: TRBJ1-1; v_call: TRBV18; clone_size: NA; d_call: NA; cdr3_nt: TGTGCCAGCTCACCACCAGCGACGAAGACTGAAGCTTTCTTT; cdr3_aa: CASSPPATKTEAFF